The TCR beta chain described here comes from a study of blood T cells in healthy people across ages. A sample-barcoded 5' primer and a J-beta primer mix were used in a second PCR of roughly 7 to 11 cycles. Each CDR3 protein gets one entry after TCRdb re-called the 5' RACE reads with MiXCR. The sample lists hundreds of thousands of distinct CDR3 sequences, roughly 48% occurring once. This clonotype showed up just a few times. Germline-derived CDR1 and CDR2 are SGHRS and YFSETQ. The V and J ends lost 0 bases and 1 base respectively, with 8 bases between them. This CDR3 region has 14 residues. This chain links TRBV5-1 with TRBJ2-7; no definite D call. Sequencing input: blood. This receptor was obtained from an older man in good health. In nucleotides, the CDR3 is TGCGCCAGCAGCTTGGTGGCTGGTTCCTACGAGCAGTACTTC. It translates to CASSLVAGSYEQYF.